Listed below are T cell receptor beta chains from one sample, sequenced in a study of CXCR3-negative and CXCR3-positive naive CD8 T cells. TCRdb re-called the 5' RACE reads; every CDR3 protein appears as one record, without DNA. The data show 100,000 to 150,000 distinct CDR3 sequences, and the top ten clones hold approximately 0.29%. What was sequenced was naive CXCR3- CD8+ T cells from blood. The receptor set was obtained from a human donor in good health. Some clones in this sample may be carry-over from other donors' samples. Both conserved end residues are part of each CDR3.

V	J	CDR3
TRBV20-1	TRBJ2-1	CSASYSGGAFGNEQFF
TRBV6-5	TRBJ2-7	CASSYPPTLVVYEQYF
TRBV7-8	TRBJ2-3	CASSFVDERPPDTQYF
TRBV12-3/TRBV12-4	TRBJ2-1	CASSGSGAQPANNEQFF
TRBV28	TRBJ2-7	CASSPENEQYF
TRBV28	TRBJ2-1	CASSGWAKAGRPYNEQFF
TRBV3-1	TRBJ1-1	CASSQASHRGSGDTVAFF
TRBV19	TRBJ2-1	CASAASGSSYNEQFF
TRBV29-1	TRBJ2-2	CSVERSGNTGELFF
TRBV9	TRBJ1-2	CASSMDRGGSVAYGYTF
TRBV4-1	TRBJ2-7	CASAYFEGGPYEQYF
TRBV7-3	TRBJ2-7	CASSQIGEEQYF
TRBV7-2	TRBJ2-1	CASSTLAGENEQFF
TRBV12-3/TRBV12-4	TRBJ1-5	CASSPKQGAQPQHF
TRBV28	TRBJ2-7	CASSSISGDPHEQYF
TRBV4-1	TRBJ1-2	CASSQGGDRDSYGYTF
TRBV29-1	TRBJ2-2	CSVEDRLRGQTGELFF
TRBV4-2	TRBJ2-7	CASSHGMGEQYF
TRBV5-1	TRBJ2-7	CASSLEPGSYEQYF
TRBV12-3/TRBV12-4	TRBJ1-1	CASRGSWDRTNTEAFF
TRBV4-3	TRBJ2-7	CASSQVAAFSYEQYF
TRBV5-1	TRBJ2-1	CASSLEGGGPVDEQFF
TRBV28	TRBJ2-3	CASSFPGGTQYF
TRBV28	TRBJ2-1	CASRRGLAGFNEQFF
TRBV12-3/TRBV12-4	TRBJ2-3	CASSLSADTDTQYF
TRBV10-1	TRBJ1-1	CASSESPGPEAFF
TRBV9	TRBJ1-1	CASSGPGGSTEAFF
TRBV28	TRBJ1-1	CASSLATWVTEAFF
TRBV5-6	TRBJ2-1	CASSLSFFSYNEQFF
TRBV28	TRBJ1-4	CAGCKEATNEKLFF
TRBV6-6	TRBJ1-1	CASSYEWASEAFF
TRBV7-3	TRBJ2-1	CASSVSGGLFSYNEQFF
TRBV29-1	TRBJ2-1	CSVDSEGTGTYNEQFF
TRBV5-1	TRBJ2-1	CASSSGGGAWNEQFF
TRBV7-2	TRBJ2-7	CASSSQGFVPGEQYF
TRBV20-1	TRBJ1-2	CSAILGWNYGYTF
TRBV6-6	TRBJ2-1	CASSYSILQDNEQFF
TRBV7-2	TRBJ2-1	CASSLVSGGYPYNEQFF
TRBV7-8	TRBJ1-2	CASSLGQTGWSGGYTF
TRBV5-1	TRBJ1-1	CASSLAQGSSTEAFF
TRBV29-1	TRBJ2-1	CSVEGVSTAYNEQFF
TRBV20-1	TRBJ2-1	CSAPRGDGYNEQFF
TRBV20-1	TRBJ2-3	CSAPVYLGRTDTQYF
TRBV29-1	TRBJ1-2	CSVEDRAGHRLGYTF
TRBV7-9	TRBJ1-4	CASSSGTGFEKLFF
TRBV20-1	TRBJ2-7	CSATGVEDEQYF
TRBV5-6	TRBJ1-5	CASSFSMDNQPQHF
TRBV4-3	TRBJ2-7	CASSPQAGTYEQYF